Listed below are T cell receptor beta chains from one sample, sequenced in a study of regulatory T cells in long-lasting Graves disease. TCRdb analysed the multiplex PCR reads with MiXCR anew, one entry per CDR3 protein. This table holds hundreds of thousands of distinct CDR3 sequences, around 15% found once. These data were likewise used in another study, on T cells in Graves' hyperthyroidism and ophthalmopathy.

The specimen comprised peripheral blood mononuclear cells (PBMCs), sampled at new diagnosis, from a patient treated with antithyroid drugs. The receptors shown here come from a woman under 40 with Graves disease. CDR3s include the opening cysteine and the closing phenylalanine or tryptophan. The D gene is left open where the match is weak. Clone size is stated in some rows and not others, as once, few, many or a class when expanded.

>few|-|TRBV3-1|TRBJ2-7
TGTGCCAGCAGCCCTCGGACATGGGGGGAGCAGTACTTC
CASSPRTWGEQYF
>few|TRBD2|TRBV9|TRBJ2-4
TGTGCCAGCAGTCCTAGCGGGAGTATCGAAAACATTCAGTACTTC
CASSPSGSIENIQYF
>many|-|TRBV11-2|TRBJ1-4
TGTGCCAGCAGCCCCCGGGGAAGGGCTGGTGAAAAACTGTTTTTT
CASSPRGRAGEKLFF
>many|TRBD2|TRBV12-3/TRBV12-4|TRBJ2-5
TGTGCCAGCAGTTTAAACGGACTAGCCCAAGAGACCCAGTACTTC
CASSLNGLAQETQYF
>-|-|TRBV4-1|TRBJ2-1
TGCGCCAGCAGCCAAGGTTATACGACAGAGAATGAGCAGTTCTTC
CASSQGYTTENEQFF
>few|-|TRBV19|TRBJ2-3
TGTGCCAGTAGTATAGTGCTGGGGAGCACAGATACGCAGTATTTT
CASSIVLGSTDTQYF
>few|-|TRBV7-2|TRBJ2-5
TGTGCCAGCGGAATGACCTACCAAGGGACCCAGTACTTC
CASGMTYQGTQYF
>many|-|TRBV12-3/TRBV12-4|TRBJ1-1
TGTGCCAGCAGTTTCATTGGGGGAGCTAGCACTGAAGCTTTCTTT
CASSFIGGASTEAFF
>many|-|TRBV2|TRBJ1-2
TGTGCCAGCAGTGATCTACAAGGAGGCTACACCTTC
CASSDLQGGYTF
>-|TRBD1|TRBV4-2|TRBJ2-3
TGTGCCAGCAGCCAATACGGGACAGGGGTCGCAGATACGCAGTATTTT
CASSQYGTGVADTQYF
>many|TRBD1|TRBV20-1|TRBJ1-1
TGCAGTGCAAGCAAGACAGGGGGTACTGAAGCTTTCTTT
CSASKTGGTEAFF
>-|-|TRBV19|TRBJ2-1
TGTGCCAGTAGTATGGGCACAGGTTGGGGGCCTGAGCAGTTCTTC
CASSMGTGWGPEQFF
>many|-|TRBV12-3/TRBV12-4|TRBJ1-5
TGTGCCAGCTCTCAGGGACACAATCAGCCCCAGCATTTT
CASSQGHNQPQHF
>once|-|TRBV6-1|TRBJ1-3
TGTGCCAGCAGAACAGGAGCGTTCTCTGGAAACACCATATATTTT
CASRTGAFSGNTIYF
>-|-|TRBV7-2|TRBJ1-5
-
CASRYTSVSSYEQYFGPGQPQHF
>few|-|TRBV5-1|TRBJ1-6
TGCGCCAGCACCCAACTTTCCTCGTCGCATTCACCCCTCCACTTT
CASTQLSSSHSPLHF
>many|-|TRBV24-1|TRBJ1-5
TGTGCCACGGGGGACGAACGGTATCAGCCCCAGCATTTT
CATGDERYQPQHF
>-|TRBD2|TRBV12-3/TRBV12-4|TRBJ2-4
TGTGCCAGCAGTTTACCGGGAGGTTGGAACATTCAGTACTTC
CASSLPGGWNIQYF
>few|-|TRBV19|TRBJ2-1
TGTGCCAGTAGTATCCAGGGTTATGAGCAGTTCTTC
CASSIQGYEQFF
>many|TRBD1|TRBV11-1|TRBJ2-1
TGTGCCAGCACCCGTATAGCAGGGGGTTCCTACAATGAGCAGTTCTTC
CASTRIAGGSYNEQFF
>-|-|TRBV29-1|TRBJ2-1
TGCAGCGTTGAGTCCTCTCAAGGGCAGCTCTTC
CSVESSQGQLF
>-|-|TRBV7-2|TRBJ2-7
TGTGCCAGCAGCAATAAAGGGTTCCCTGTCTACGAGCAGTACTTC
CASSNKGFPVYEQYF
>many|-|TRBV12-3/TRBV12-4|TRBJ1-1
TGTGCCAGCAGTTTATCTGGGTCGACCATGAACACTGAAGCTTTCTTT
CASSLSGSTMNTEAFF
>many|-|TRBV7-9|TRBJ2-4
TGTGCCAGCAGCTCGCAGGCGGACATTCAGTACTTC
CASSSQADIQYF
>few|-|TRBV5-6|TRBJ2-3
TGTGCCAGCAGCATGTCAATTCTCGATACGCAGTATTTT
CASSMSILDTQYF
>-|-|TRBV12-3/TRBV12-4|TRBJ2-3
TGTGCCAGCAGTTTAGCGCGGACAGTTCCTAGCACAGATACGCAGTATTTT
CASSLARTVPSTDTQYF
>many|TRBD2|TRBV30|TRBJ2-1
TGTGCCTGGAGTCCAGCGGGAGTTAATGAGCAGTTCTTC
CAWSPAGVNEQFF
>-|-|TRBV6-5|TRBJ1-1
TGTGCCAGCAGTTATCGGAACACTGAAGATTTCTTT
CASSYRNTEDFF
>many|TRBD1|TRBV28|TRBJ2-5
TGTGCCAGCAGGCCCGGACAGGGCGGGTACCAAGAGACCCAGTACTTC
CASRPGQGGYQETQYF
>few|-|TRBV20-1|TRBJ2-1
TGCAGTGCTACTTGGGGAGCCTACAATGAGCAGTTCTTC
CSATWGAYNEQFF
>many|-|TRBV7-3|TRBJ1-1
TGTGCCAGCAGCTTTTCGGAAGGCACTGAAGCTTTCTTT
CASSFSEGTEAFF
>many|TRBD1|TRBV7-9|TRBJ1-1
TGTGCCAGCAGCTCAGGACAGGGGTTGAACACTGAAGCTTTCTTT
CASSSGQGLNTEAFF
>-|TRBD1|TRBV18|TRBJ2-3
TGTGCCAGCTCCCACCGCGAAGGACAGGGTCAAGTGGATACGCAGTATTTT
CASSHREGQGQVDTQYF
>many|-|TRBV3-1|TRBJ2-7
TGTGCCAGCAGCCAAGATGAGGGGAGCTCCTACGAGCAGTACTTC
CASSQDEGSSYEQYF